The next 10 T cell receptor beta chains were all read from a single sample in a study of OX40 agonist ivuxolimab in advanced cancers. This table comes from immunoSEQ multiplex PCR, and its TCRdb copy is limited to in-frame clones, with some not included. Among about 83,000 clones listed, about 80% were seen once. Sample: CD4+ or CD8+ T cells sorted from blood, taken in a trial of the OX40 agonist ivuxolimab. The source is an adult with an advanced solid tumor such as melanoma, head and neck, liver or kidney cancer.

The chain employs TRBV7-9 and TRBJ1-1; D is undetermined. Trimming stripped 1 base from V and 3 bases from J, with 9 bases between. Germline lookup yields CDR1 SEHNR and CDR2 FQNEAQ (reference sequence). This CDR3 spans 14 amino acids. The CDR3: CASSLGGLDTEAFF. For the CDR3, the DNA is TGTGCCAGCAGCTTAGGGGGTTTGGACACTGAAGCTTTCTTT.

With respect to this clone: The junction departs from germline at one end; a sequencing error may be responsible. This chain links TRBV6-1 with TRBJ1-3; D is unclear. This CDR3 is 14 amino acids long. Per germline, CDR1 MNHNS and CDR2 SASEGT. The CDR3 nucleotides read TGTGCCAGCAGGGAAGTTAGCTCTGGAAACACCATATATTTT. Translating gives CASREVSSGNTIYF.

This chain uses TRBV6-5 with TRBJ1-6; D is perhaps TRBD1 (5 bases). The CDR3 spans 15 residues. V was shortened by 6 bases and J by 0 bases, with 9 bases between the two germline ends. CDR1 MNHEY and CDR2 SVGAGI come from the germline V gene. The DNA for the CDR3 is TGTGCCAGCAGCGAGGGGTACTCCTATAATTCACCCCTCCACTTT. It is translated as CASSEGYSYNSPLHF.

The V call is TRBV27, the J call TRBJ2-7, with 8 positions matching TRBD1. Germline-derived CDR1 and CDR2 are MNHEY and SMNVEV (reference sequence). CDR3 length: 14 amino acids. After removal of 4 bases from V and 6 bases from J, the junction contained 8 bases not matched to a gene. DNA for the CDR3: TGTGCCAGCAGTTCAAACGGACAGGGAGGCGAGCAGTACTTC. This gives the protein CASSSNGQGGEQYF.

The V and J genes are TRBV5-1 and TRBJ2-1; 9 bases are shared with TRBD1. The germline gives CDR1 SGHRS, CDR2 YFSETQ. V was pared by 6 bases and J by 8 bases, with 18 bases of the junction left unmatched. The CDR3 sequence is 17 residues long. The CDR3 protein is CASTLGLLGTGNYEQFF. For the CDR3, the DNA is TGCGCCAGCACCCTAGGATTACTCGGGACAGGGAATTATGAGCAGTTCTTC.

The chain has TRBV19 and TRBJ1-5; D is possibly TRBD1 (6 bases). Trimming pared 8 bases from V and 6 bases from J, leaving 14 bases between. The CDR3 is 13 amino acids. The germline V gene encodes CDR1 LNHDA and CDR2 SQIVND (reference sequence). The CDR3 spells CASRTGRGQPQHF. In DNA, the CDR3 is TGTGCCAGTCGAACAGGGAGAGGTCAGCCCCAGCATTTT.

V gene TRBV5-1 combines with J gene TRBJ2-1, with 11 nucleotides matching TRBD2. The V gene's germline CDR1 is SGHRS and CDR2 YFSETQ. V lost 1 base, J lost 10 bases, and 7 bases stayed unmatched. The CDR3 sequence is 15 residues long. For the CDR3, the DNA is TGCGCCAGCAGCTTGTATAGCGGGGGGGCAGAAGAGCAGTTCTTC. Its protein is CASSLYSGGAEEQFF.

This chain connects TRBV7-9 to TRBJ1-2, with TRBD1 matching 8 bases. The length of the CDR3 is 15 residues. Germline CDR1 is SEHNR and CDR2 is FQNEAQ (reference sequence). V gave up 6 bases and J gave up 6 bases; unmatched junction bases: 12. This chain's CDR3 is CASSLTDRAFNGYTF. The CDR3, as DNA: TGTGCCAGCAGTCTGACGGACAGGGCTTTTAATGGCTACACCTTC.

V and J are TRBV4-2 and TRBJ1-1; 8 nucleotides align to TRBD1. This CDR3 spans 14 amino acids. Germline CDR1 LGHNA, CDR2 YNFKEQ. V lost 4 bases, J lost 5 bases, and 6 bases stayed unmatched. Here the CDR3 DNA reads TGTGCCAGCAGCCCCGACAGGGGCGAGACTGAAGCTTTCTTT. Protein product: CASSPDRGETEAFF.

The V gene is TRBV9, the J gene TRBJ2-7; D is ambiguous. The CDR3 loop spans 14 amino acids. CDR1 is SGDLS, CDR2 YYNGEE, per germline. With 2 bases removed from V and 0 bases from J, the gap between germline ends came to 9 bases. The CDR3 loop is CASSVGSSSYEQYF. DNA for the CDR3: TGTGCCAGCAGCGTCGGTTCTAGCTCCTACGAGCAGTACTTC.